This T cell receptor (beta chain) derives from a study of blood T cell repertoires in COVID-19. The protocol was immunoSEQ multiplex PCR, while the TCRdb copy is restricted to in-frame clones and leaves out a portion. The table shows about 260,000 clones, with around 90% occurring only once. This clone was observed a single time. This CDR3 has 16 amino acids. The V segment lost 2 bases and the J segment 0 bases; nucleotides outside the gene matches: 6. Germline V gene lookup returns CDR1 GTSNPN and CDR2 SVGIG (reference sequence). The sample consisted of peripheral blood. The chain links TRBV30 to TRBJ2-3, with 9 nucleotides matching TRBD2. The origin of this receptor is a man in his fifties or sixties who had recovered from COVID-19. CDR3 sequence: CAWSKGTSISTDTQYF. The CDR3 DNA follows: TGTGCCTGGAGTAAAGGGACTAGCATAAGCACAGATACGCAGTATTTT.